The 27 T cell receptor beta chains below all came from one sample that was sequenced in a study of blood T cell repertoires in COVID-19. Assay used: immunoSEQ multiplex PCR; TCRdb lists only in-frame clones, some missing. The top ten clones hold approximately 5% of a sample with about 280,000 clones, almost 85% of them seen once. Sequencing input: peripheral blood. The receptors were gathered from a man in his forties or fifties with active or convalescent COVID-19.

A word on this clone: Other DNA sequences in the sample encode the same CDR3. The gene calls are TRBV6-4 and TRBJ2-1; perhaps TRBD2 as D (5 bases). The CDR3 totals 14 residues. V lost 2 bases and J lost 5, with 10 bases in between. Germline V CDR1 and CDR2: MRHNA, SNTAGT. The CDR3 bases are TGTGCCAGCAGTGACACCAGCGGAAACAATGAGCAGTTCTTC. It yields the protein CASSDTSGNNEQFF.

CDR3 loop: CASSSVGGQPQHF. CDR3 DNA: TGTGCCAGTAGTTCGGTGGGGGGTCAGCCCCAGCATTTT. J is TRBJ1-5 and V is TRBV19, with D tentatively TRBD1 (5 bases). The V end was cut by 5 bases, the J end by 6 bases, with 11 bases between. The CDR3 extends over 13 amino acids. Per germline, CDR1 LNHDA and CDR2 SQIVND (reference sequence).

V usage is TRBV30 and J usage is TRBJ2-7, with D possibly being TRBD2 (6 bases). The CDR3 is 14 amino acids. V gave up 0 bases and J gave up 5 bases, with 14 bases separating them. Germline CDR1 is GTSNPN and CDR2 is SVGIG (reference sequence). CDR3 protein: CAWSVGSGGNEQYF. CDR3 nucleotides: TGTGCCTGGAGTGTTGGATCCGGAGGGAACGAGCAGTACTTC.

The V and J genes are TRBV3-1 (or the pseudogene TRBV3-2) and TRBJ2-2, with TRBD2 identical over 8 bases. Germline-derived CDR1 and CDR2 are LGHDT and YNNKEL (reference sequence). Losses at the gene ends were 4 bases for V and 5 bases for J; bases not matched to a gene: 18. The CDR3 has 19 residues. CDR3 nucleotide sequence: TGTGCCAGCAGCCCCTCTTTGGTAGCGGGACTGGCGGGAACCGGGGAGCTGTTTTTT. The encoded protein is CASSPSLVAGLAGTGELFF.

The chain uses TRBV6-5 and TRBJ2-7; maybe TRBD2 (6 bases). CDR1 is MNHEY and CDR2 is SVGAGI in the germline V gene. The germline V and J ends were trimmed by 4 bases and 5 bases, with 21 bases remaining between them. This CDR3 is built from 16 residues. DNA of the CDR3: TGTGCCAGCAGTTCGCACTCGGGGGACGGATCCGACGAGCAGTACTTC. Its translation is CASSSHSGDGSDEQYF.

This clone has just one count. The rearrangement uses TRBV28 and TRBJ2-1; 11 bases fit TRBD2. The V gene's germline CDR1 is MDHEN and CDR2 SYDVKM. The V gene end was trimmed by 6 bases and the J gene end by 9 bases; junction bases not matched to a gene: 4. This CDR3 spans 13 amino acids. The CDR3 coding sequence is TGTGCCAGCAGAACTAGCGGGAGTGGTGAGCAGTTCTTC. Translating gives CASRTSGSGEQFF.

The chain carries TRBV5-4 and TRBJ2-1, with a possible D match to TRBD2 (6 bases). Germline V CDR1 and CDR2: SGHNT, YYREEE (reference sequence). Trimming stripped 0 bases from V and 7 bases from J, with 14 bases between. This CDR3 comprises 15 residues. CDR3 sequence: CASSLAGESRNEQFF. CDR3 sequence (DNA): TGTGCCAGCAGCTTGGCGGGAGAGTCGAGGAATGAGCAGTTCTTC.

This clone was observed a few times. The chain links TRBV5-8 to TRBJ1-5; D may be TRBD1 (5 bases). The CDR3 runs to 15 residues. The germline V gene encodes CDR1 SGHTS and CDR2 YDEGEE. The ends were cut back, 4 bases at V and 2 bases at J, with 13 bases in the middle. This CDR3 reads CASSGGTVRNQPQHF. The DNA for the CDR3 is TGTGCCAGCAGCGGAGGGACGGTTCGCAATCAGCCCCAGCATTTT.

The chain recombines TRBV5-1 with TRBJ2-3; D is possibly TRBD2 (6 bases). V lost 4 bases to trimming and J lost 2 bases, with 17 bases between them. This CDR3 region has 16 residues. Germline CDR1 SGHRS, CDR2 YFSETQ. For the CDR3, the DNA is TGCGCCAGCAGCCCGCGGGGAGGCGGGCCCACAGATACGCAGTATTTT. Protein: CASSPRGGGPTDTQYF.

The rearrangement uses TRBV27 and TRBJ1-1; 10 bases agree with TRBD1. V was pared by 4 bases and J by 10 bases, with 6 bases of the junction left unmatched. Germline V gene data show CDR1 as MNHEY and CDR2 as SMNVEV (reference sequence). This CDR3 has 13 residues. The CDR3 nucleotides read TGTGCCAGCAGTTCTGACAGGGGGCTAGGAGCTTTCTTT. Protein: CASSSDRGLGAFF.

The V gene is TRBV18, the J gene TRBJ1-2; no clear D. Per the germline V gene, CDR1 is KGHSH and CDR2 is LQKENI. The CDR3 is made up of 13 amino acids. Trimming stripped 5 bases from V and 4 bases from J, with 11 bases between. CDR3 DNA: TGTGCCAGCTCAGCACAGACTGCCTATGGCTACACCTTC. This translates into CASSAQTAYGYTF.

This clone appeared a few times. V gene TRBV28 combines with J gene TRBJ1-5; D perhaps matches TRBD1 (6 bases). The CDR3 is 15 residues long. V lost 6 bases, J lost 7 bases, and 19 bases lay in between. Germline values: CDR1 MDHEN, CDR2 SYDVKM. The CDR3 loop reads CASSLMWGRRQPQHF. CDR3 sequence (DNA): TGTGCCAGCAGCCTCATGTGGGGGCGCAGGCAGCCCCAGCATTTT.

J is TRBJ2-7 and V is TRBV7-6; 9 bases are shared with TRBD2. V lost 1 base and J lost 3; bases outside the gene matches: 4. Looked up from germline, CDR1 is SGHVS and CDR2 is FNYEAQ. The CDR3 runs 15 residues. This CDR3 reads CASSLGTSDYYEQYF. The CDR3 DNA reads TGTGCCAGCAGCTTAGGGACTAGCGACTACTACGAGCAGTACTTC.

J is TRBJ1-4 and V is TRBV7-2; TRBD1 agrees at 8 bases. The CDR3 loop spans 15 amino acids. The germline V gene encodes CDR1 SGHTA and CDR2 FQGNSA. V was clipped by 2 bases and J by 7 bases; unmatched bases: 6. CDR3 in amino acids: CASSLSRGRPEKLFF. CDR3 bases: TGTGCCAGCAGCTTATCCAGGGGGCGCCCTGAAAAACTGTTTTTT.

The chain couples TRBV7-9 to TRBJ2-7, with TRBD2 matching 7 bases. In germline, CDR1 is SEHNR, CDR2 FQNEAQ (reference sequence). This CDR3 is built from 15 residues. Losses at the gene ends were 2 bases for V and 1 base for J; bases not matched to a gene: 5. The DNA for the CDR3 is TGTGCCAGCAGCTTATCTGGACTAGGTTCCTACGAGCAGTACTTC. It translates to CASSLSGLGSYEQYF.

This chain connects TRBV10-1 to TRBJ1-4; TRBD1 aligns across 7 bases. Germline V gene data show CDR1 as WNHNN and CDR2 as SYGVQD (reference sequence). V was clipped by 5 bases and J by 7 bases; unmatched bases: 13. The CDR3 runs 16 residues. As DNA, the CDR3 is TGCGCCAGCAGTCTCATAAAGACAGGGTTGAGTGAAAAACTGTTTTTT. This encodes CASSLIKTGLSEKLFF.

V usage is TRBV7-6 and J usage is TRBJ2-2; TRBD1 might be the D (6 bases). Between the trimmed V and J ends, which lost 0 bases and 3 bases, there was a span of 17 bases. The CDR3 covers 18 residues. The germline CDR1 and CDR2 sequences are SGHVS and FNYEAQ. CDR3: CASSLAVGGQGYTGELFF. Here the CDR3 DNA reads TGTGCCAGCAGCTTAGCCGTAGGGGGACAAGGTTACACCGGGGAGCTGTTTTTT.

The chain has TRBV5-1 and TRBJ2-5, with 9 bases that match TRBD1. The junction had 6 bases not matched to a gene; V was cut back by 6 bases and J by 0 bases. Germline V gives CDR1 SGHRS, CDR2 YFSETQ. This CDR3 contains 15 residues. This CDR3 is CASKDRGLYQETQYF. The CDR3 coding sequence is TGCGCCAGCAAAGACAGGGGGTTGTACCAAGAGACCCAGTACTTC.

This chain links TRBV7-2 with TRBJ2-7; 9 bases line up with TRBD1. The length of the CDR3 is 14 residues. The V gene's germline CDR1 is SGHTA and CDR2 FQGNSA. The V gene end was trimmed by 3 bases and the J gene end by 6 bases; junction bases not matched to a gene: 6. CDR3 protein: CASSFTGGWGEQYF. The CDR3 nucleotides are TGTGCCAGCAGCTTTACAGGGGGCTGGGGCGAGCAGTACTTC.

As DNA, the CDR3 is TGTGCCAGCAGCCGAGGAGATACGCAGTATTTT. Protein product: CASSRGDTQYF. The chain joins TRBV9 to TRBJ2-3; unclear D gene. Germline V gene sequence: CDR1 SGDLS, CDR2 YYNGEE. This CDR3 has 11 residues. The V end was cut by 4 bases, the J end by 5 bases, with 5 bases between.

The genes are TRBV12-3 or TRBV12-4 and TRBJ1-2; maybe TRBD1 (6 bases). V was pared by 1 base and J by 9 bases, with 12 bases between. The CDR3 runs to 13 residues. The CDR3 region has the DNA TGTGCCAGCAGTTTAGGGACAGCCAGTAGCTACACCTTC. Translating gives CASSLGTASSYTF.

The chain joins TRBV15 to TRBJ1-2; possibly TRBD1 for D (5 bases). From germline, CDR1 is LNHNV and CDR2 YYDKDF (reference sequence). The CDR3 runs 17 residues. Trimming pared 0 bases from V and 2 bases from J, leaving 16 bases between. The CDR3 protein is CATSRDYPSAGNYGYTF. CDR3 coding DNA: TGTGCCACCAGCAGAGATTACCCCTCGGCAGGGAACTATGGCTACACCTTC.

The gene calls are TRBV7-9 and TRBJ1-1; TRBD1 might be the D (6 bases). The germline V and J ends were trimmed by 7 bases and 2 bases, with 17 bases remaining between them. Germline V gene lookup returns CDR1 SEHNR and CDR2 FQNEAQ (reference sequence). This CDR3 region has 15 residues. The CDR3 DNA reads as TGTGCCAGCACCCCTAGGGGGACCCACAACACTGAAGCTTTCTTT. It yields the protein CASTPRGTHNTEAFF.

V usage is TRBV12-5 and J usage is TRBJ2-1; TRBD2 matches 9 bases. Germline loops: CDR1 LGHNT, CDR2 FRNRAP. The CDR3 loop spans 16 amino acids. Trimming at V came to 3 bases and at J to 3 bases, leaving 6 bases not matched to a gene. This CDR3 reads CASGFPLAGLYNEQFF. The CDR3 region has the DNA TGTGCTAGTGGTTTTCCTCTAGCGGGACTCTACAATGAGCAGTTCTTC. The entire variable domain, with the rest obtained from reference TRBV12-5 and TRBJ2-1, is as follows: DARVTQTPRHKVTEMGQEVTMRCQPILGHNTVFWYRQTMMQGLELLAYFRNRAPLDDSGMPKDRFSAEMPDATLATLKIQPSEPRDSAVYFCASGFPLAGLYNEQFFGPGTRLTVL.

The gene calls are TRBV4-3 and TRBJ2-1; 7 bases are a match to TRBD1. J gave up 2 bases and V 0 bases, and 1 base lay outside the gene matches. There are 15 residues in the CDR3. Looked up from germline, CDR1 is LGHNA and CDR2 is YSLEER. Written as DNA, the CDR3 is TGCGCCAGCAGCCAAGATGGGACAGCCTACAATGAGCAGTTCTTC. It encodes CASSQDGTAYNEQFF.

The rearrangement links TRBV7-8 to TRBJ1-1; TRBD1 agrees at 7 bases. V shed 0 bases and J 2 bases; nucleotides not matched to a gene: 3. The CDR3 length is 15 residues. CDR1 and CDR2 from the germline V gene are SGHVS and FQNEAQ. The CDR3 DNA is TGTGCCAGCAGCTTAGCGAGACAGGGTAACACTGAAGCTTTCTTT. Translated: CASSLARQGNTEAFF.

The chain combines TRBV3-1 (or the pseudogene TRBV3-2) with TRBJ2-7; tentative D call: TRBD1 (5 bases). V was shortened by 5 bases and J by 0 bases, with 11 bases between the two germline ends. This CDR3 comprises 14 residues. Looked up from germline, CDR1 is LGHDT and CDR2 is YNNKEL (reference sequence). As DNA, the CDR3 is TGTGCCAGCAGCGAGACAGCGAGCTCCTACGAGCAGTACTTC. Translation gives CASSETASSYEQYF.